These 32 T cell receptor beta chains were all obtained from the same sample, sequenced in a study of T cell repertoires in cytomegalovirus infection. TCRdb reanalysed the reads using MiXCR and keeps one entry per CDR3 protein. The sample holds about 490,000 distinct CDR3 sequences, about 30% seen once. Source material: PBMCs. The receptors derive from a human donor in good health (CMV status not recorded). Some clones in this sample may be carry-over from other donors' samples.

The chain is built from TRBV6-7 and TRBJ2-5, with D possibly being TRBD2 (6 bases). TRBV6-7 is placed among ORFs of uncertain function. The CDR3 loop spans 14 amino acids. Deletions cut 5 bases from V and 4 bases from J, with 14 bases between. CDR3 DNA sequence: TGTGCCAGCAGTCGGCCCACGGGAGTAGAGACCCAGTACTTC. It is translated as CASSRPTGVETQYF.

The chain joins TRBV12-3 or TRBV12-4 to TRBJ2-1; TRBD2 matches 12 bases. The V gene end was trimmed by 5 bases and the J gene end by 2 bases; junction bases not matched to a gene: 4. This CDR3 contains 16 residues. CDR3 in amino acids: CASSTRLAGAYNEQFF. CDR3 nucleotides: TGTGCCAGCAGTACCAGACTAGCGGGAGCCTACAATGAGCAGTTCTTC.

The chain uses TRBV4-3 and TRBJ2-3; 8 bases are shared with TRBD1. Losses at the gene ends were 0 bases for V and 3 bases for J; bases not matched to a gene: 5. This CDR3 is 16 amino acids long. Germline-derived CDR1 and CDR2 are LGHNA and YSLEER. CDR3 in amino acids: CASSQDRTGWTDTQYF. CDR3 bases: TGCGCCAGCAGCCAAGATCGGACAGGGTGGACAGATACGCAGTATTTT.

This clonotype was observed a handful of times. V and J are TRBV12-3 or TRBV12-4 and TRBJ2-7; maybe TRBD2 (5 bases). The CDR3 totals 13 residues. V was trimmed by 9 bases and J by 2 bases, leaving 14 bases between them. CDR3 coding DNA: TGTGCCAGTTCCTCGTCGGGGACCTACGAGCAGTACGTC. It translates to CASSSSGTYEQYV.

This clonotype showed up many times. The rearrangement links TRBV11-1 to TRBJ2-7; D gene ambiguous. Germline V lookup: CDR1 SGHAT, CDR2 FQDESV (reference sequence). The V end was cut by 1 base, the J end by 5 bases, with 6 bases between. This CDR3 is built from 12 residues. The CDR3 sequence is CASSLDWDEQYF. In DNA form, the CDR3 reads TGTGCCAGCAGCTTAGATTGGGACGAGCAGTACTTC.

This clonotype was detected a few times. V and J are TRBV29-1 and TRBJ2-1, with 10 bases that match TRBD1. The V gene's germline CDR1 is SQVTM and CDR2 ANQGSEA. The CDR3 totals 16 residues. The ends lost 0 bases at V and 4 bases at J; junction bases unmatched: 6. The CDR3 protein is CSVEDPGQGKYNEQFF. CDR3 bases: TGCAGCGTTGAAGATCCGGGACAGGGGAAGTACAATGAGCAGTTCTTC.

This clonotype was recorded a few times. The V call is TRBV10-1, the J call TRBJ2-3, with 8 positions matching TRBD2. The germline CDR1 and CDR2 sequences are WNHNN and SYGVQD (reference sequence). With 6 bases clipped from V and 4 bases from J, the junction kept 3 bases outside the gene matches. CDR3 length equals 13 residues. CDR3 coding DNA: TGCGCCAGCAGAGCGGGAGTCTCAGATACGCAGTATTTT. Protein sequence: CASRAGVSDTQYF.

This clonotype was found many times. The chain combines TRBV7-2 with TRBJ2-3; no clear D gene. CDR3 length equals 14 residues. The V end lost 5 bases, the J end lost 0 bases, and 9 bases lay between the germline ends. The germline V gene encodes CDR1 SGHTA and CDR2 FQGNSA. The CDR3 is CASSPLGSTDTQYF. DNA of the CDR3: TGTGCCAGCAGCCCCCTAGGAAGCACAGATACGCAGTATTTT.

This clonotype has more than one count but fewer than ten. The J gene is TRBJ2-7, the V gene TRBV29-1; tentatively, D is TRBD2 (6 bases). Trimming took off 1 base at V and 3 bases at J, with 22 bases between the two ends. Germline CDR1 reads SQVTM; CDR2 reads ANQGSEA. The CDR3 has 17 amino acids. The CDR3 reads CSVEAREVGMGGYEQYF. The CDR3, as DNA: TGCAGCGTTGAAGCCCGGGAAGTCGGGATGGGAGGCTACGAGCAGTACTTC.

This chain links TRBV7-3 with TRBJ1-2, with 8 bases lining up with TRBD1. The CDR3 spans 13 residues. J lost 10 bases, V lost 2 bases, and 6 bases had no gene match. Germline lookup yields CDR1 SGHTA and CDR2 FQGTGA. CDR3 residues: CASSLDGQGLYTF. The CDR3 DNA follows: TGTGCCAGCAGCTTAGACGGACAGGGACTCTACACCTTC.

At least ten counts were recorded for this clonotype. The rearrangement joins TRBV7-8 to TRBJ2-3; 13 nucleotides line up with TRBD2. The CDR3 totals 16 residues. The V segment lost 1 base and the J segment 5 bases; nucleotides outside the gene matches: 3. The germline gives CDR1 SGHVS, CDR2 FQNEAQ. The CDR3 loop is CASSLGTSGSVDTQYF. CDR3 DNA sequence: TGTGCCAGCAGCTTAGGGACTAGCGGGAGCGTAGATACGCAGTATTTT. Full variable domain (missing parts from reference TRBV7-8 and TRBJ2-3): GAGVSQSPRYKVAKRGQDVALRCDPISGHVSLFWYQQALGQGPEFLTYFQNEAQLDKSGLPSDRFFAERPEGSVSTLKIQRTQQEDSAVYLCASSLGTSGSVDTQYFGPGTRLTVL.

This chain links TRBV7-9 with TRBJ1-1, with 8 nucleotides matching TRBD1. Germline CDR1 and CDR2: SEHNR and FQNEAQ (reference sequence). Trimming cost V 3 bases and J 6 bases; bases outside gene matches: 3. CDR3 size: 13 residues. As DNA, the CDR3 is TGTGCCAGCAGCTTCCAGGGGGCGCCTGAAGCTTTCTTT. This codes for CASSFQGAPEAFF.

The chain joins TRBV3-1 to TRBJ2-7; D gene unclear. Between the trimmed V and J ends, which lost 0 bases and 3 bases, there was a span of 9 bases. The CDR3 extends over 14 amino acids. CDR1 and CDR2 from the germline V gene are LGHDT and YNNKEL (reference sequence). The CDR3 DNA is TGTGCCAGCAGCCAAGATTTGGCGGTCTACGAGCAGTACTTC. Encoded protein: CASSQDLAVYEQYF.

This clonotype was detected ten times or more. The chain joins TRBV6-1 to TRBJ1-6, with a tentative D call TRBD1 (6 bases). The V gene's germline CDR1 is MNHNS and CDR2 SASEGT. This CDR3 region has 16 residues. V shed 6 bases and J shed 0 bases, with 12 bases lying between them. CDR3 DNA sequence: TGTGCCAGCAGACGGACAGCGAGCTCCTATAATTCACCCCTCCACTTT. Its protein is CASRRTASSYNSPLHF.

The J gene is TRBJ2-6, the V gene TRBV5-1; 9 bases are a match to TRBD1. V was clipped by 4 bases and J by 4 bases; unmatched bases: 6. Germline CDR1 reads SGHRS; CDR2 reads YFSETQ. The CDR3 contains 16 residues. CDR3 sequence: CASSHRTGAGANVLTF. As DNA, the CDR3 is TGCGCCAGCAGCCATCGGACAGGGGCCGGGGCCAACGTCCTGACTTTC.

The CDR3 nucleotides read TGTGCCAGCAGCTTCAGGATATCAGATACGCAGTATTTT. Encoded protein: CASSFRISDTQYF. J is TRBJ2-3 and V is TRBV7-9; no firm D call. Germline V gene lookup returns CDR1 SEHNR and CDR2 FQNEAQ (reference sequence). This CDR3 is 13 amino acids long. Trimming stripped 3 bases from V and 4 bases from J, with 8 bases between.

Here the CDR3 reads CASSPGTESQYF. DNA for the CDR3: TGTGCCAGCAGCCCGGGGACTGAATCGCAGTATTTT. The chain recombines TRBV7-9 with TRBJ2-3; D is possibly TRBD2 (6 bases). Germline CDR1 SEHNR, CDR2 FQNEAQ (reference sequence). Trimming took off 5 bases at V and 10 bases at J, with 13 bases between the two ends. The CDR3 runs 12 residues.

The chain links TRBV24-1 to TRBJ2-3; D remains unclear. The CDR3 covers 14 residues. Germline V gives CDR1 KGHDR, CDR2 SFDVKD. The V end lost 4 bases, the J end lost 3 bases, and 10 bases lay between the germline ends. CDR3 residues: CATSDPKETDTQYF. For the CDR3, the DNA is TGTGCCACCAGTGACCCGAAGGAAACAGATACGCAGTATTTT.

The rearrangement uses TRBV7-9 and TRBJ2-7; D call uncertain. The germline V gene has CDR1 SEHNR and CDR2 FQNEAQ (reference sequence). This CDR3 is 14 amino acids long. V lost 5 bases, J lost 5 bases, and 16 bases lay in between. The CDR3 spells CASSPRHPEDEQYV. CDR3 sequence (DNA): TGTGCCAGCAGCCCTAGACACCCTGAGGACGAGCAGTACGTC.

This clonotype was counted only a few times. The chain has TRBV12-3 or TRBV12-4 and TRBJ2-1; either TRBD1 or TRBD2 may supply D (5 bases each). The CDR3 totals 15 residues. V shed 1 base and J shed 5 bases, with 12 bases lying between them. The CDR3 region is CASSLDGGVNNEQFF. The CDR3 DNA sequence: TGTGCCAGCAGTTTAGATGGGGGTGTAAACAATGAGCAGTTCTTC.

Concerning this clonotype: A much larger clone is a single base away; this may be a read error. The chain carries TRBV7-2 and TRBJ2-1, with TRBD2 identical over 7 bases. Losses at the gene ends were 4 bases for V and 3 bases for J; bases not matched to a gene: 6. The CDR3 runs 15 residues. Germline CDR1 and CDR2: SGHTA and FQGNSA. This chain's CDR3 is CASSSRAGSYNEQFF. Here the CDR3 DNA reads TGTGCCAGCAGCTCGAGAGCGGGGAGCTACAATGAGCAGTTCTTC.

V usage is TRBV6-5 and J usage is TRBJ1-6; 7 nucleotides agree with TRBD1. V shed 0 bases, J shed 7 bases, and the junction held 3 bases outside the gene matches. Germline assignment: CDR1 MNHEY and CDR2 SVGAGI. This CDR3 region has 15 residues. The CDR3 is CASSYSQDRNSPLHF. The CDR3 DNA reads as TGTGCCAGCAGTTACTCTCAGGACAGGAATTCACCCCTCCACTTT.

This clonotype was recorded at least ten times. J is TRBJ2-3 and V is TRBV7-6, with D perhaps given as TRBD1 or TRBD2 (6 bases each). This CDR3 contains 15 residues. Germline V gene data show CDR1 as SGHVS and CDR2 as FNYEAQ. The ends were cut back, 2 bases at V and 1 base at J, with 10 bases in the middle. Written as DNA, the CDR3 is TGTGCCAGCAGCTTATGGGGGGCCCGCACAGATACGCAGTATTTT. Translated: CASSLWGARTDTQYF.

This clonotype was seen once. CDR3 in DNA: TGCAGTGCTAAGGGACTAGCGGGTAACAATGAGCAGTTCTTC. Amino acid sequence: CSAKGLAGNNEQFF. This sequence joins TRBV20-1 and TRBJ2-1; 12 nucleotides agree with TRBD2. Germline CDR1 and CDR2: DFQATT and SNEGSKA (reference sequence). This CDR3 has 14 amino acids. V was pared by 4 bases and J by 5 bases, with 3 bases of the junction left unmatched.

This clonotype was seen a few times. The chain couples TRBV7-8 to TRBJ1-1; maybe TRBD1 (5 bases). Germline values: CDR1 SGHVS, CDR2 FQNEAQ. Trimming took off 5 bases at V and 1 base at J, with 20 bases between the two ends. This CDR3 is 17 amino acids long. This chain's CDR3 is CASSPGTDLYPNTEAFF. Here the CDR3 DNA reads TGTGCCAGCAGCCCCGGGACGGACCTTTATCCGAACACTGAAGCTTTCTTT.

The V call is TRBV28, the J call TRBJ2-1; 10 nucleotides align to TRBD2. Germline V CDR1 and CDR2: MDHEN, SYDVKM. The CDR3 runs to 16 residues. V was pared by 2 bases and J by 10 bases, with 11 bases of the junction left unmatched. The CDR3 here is CASSLQAGGGWVEQFF. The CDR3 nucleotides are TGTGCCAGCAGTTTACAAGCGGGAGGGGGTTGGGTAGAGCAGTTCTTC.

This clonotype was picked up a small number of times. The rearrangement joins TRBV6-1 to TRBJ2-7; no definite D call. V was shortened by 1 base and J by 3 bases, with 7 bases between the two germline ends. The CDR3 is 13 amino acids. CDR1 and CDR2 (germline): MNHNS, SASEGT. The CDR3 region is CASSEDGDYEQYV. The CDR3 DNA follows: TGTGCCAGCAGTGAAGACGGAGACTACGAGCAGTACGTC.

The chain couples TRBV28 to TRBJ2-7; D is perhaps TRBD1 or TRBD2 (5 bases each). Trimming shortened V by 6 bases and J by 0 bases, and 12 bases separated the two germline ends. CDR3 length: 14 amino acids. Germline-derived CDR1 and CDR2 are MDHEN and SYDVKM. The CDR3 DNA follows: TGTGCCAGCAGCTCCCCAGGGAGCTCCTACGAGCAGTACGTC. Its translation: CASSSPGSSYEQYV.

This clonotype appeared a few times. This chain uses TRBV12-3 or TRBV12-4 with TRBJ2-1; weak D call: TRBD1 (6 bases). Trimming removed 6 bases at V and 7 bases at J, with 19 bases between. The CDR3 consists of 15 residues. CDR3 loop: CASRINPQGRNEQFF. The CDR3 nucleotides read TGTGCCAGCAGAATCAACCCACAGGGAAGAAATGAGCAGTTCTTC.

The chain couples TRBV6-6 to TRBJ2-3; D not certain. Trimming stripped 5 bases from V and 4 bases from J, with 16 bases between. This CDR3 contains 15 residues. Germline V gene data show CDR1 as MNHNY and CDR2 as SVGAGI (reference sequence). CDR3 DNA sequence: TGTGCCAGCAGTGCTCTGGCGGACGGGCCAGATACGCAGTATTTT. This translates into CASSALADGPDTQYF.

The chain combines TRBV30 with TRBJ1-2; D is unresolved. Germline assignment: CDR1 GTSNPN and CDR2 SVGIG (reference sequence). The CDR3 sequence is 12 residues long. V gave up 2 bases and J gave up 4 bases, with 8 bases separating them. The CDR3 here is CAWSFVSYGYTF. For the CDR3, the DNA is TGTGCCTGGAGTTTCGTCAGCTATGGCTACACCTTC.

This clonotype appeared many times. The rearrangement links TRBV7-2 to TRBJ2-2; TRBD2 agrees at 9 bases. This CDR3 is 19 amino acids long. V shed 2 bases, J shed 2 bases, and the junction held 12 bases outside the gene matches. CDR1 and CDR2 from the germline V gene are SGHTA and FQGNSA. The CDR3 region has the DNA TGTGCCAGCAGCTTACCCGACCAGTGGACTAGCGAAAACACCGGGGAGCTGTTTTTT. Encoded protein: CASSLPDQWTSENTGELFF.